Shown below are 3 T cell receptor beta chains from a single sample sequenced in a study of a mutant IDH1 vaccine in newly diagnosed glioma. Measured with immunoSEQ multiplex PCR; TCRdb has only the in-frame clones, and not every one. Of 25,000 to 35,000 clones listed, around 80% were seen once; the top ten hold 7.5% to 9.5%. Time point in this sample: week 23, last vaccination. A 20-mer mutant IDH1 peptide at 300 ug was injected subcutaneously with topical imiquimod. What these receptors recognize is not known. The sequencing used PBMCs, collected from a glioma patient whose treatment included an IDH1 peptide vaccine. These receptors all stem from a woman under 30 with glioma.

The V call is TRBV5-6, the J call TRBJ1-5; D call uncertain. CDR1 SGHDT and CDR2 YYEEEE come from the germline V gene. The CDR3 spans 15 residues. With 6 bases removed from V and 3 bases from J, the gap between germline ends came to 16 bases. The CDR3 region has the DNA TGTGCCAGCACGCGGCTTTCCGGAAACAATCAGCCCCAGCATTTT. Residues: CASTRLSGNNQPQHF.

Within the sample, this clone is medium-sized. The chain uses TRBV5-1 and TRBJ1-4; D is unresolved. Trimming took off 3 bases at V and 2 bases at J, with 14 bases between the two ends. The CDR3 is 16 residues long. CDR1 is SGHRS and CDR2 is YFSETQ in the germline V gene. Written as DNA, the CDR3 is TGCGCCAGCAGCTCCATGGCAGTTCGGACTAATGAAAAACTGTTTTTT. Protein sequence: CASSSMAVRTNEKLFF.

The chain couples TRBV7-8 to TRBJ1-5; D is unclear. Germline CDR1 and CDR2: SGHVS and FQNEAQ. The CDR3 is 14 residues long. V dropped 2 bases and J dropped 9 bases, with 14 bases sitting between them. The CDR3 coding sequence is TGTGCCAGCAGCTTAAGGGCGGCCGAGGGGCCCCAGCATTTT. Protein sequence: CASSLRAAEGPQHF. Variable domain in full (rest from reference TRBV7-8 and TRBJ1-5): GAGVSQSPRYKVAKRGQDVALRCDPISGHVSLFWYQQALGQGPEFLTYFQNEAQLDKSGLPSDRFFAERPEGSVSTLKIQRTQQEDSAVYLCASSLRAAEGPQHFGDGTRLSIL.